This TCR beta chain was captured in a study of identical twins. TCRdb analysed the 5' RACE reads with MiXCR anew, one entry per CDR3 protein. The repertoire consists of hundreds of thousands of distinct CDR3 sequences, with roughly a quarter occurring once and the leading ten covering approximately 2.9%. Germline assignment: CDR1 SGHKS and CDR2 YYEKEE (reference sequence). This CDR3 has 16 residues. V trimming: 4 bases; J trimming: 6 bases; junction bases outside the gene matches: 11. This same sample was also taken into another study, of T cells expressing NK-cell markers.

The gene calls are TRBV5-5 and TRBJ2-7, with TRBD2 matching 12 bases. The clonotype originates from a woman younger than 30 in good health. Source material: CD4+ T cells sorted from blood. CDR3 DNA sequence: TGTGCCAGCAGCCACGGACTAGCGGGAATCCAGGGCGAGCAGTACTTC. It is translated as CASSHGLAGIQGEQYF. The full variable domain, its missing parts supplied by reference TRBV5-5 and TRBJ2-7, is DAGVTQSPTHLIKTRGQQVTLRCSPISGHKSVSWYQQVLGQGPQFIFQYYEKEERGRGNFPDRFSARQFPNYSSELNVNALLLGDSALYLCASSHGLAGIQGEQYFGPGTRLTVT.